This TCR beta chain is from a study of quantifying T cell responses using KT2 cells. For the study at large: Reverse transcription used primers in the TCR alpha and beta constant regions.

Each cDNA got a UMI-containing oligo ligated at its 3' end. First-round PCR used roughly 4 cycles and beta primers RC1.1 and RC1.2 covering TRBC1 and TRBC2. MiXCR, applied by TCRdb to the UMI-ligation and nested PCR reads, yields one record per CDR3 protein. The sample includes tens of thousands of distinct CDR3 sequences, roughly an eighth seen only once; the top ten take roughly 9.9%. KT2, a clone with a known TCR, was spiked into unfractionated PBMC. The clonotype was recovered from a human donor. The sample consisted of PBMCs spiked with cells of the T cell clone KT2.

The CDR3 spells CASSEGWPGTEAFF. Written as DNA, the CDR3 is TGCGCCAGCAGTGAAGGATGGCCTGGCACTGAAGCTTTCTTT. This rearrangement joins TRBV10-2 to TRBJ1-1; D remains ambiguous. CDR3 size: 14 residues. Trimming removed 3 bases from V and 4 bases from J, with 12 bases in between. In germline, CDR1 is WSHSY, CDR2 SAAADI.